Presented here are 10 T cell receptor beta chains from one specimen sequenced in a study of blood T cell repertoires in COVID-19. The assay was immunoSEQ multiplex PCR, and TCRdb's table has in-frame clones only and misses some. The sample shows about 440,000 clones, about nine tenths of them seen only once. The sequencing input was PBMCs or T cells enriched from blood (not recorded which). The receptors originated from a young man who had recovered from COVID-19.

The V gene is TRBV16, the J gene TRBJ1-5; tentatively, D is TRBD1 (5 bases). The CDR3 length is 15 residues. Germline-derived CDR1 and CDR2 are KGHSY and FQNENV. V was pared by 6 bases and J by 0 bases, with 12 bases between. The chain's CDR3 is CASSLGGYSNQPQHF. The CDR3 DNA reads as TGTGCCAGCAGTTTGGGGGGGTATAGCAATCAGCCCCAGCATTTT.

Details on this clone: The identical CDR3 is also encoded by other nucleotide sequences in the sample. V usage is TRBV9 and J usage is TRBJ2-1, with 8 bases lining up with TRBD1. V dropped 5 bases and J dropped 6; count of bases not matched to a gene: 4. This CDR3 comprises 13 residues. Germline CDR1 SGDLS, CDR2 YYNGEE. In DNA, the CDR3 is TGTGCCAGCAGTGTCGACAGGGGCAATGAGCAGTTCTTC. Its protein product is CASSVDRGNEQFF. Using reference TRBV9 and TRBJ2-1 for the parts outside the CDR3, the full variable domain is DSGVTQTPKHLITATGQRVTLRCSPRSGDLSVYWYQQSLDQGLQFLIQYYNGEERAKGNILERFSAQQFPDLHSELNLSSLELGDSALYFCASSVDRGNEQFFGPGTRLTVL.

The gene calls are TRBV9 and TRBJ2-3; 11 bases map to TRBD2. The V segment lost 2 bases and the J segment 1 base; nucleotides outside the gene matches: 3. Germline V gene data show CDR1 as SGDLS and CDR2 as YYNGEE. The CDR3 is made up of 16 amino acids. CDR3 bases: TGTGCCAGCAGCGTCGGGACTAGCGGCCGCACAGATACGCAGTATTTT. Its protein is CASSVGTSGRTDTQYF.

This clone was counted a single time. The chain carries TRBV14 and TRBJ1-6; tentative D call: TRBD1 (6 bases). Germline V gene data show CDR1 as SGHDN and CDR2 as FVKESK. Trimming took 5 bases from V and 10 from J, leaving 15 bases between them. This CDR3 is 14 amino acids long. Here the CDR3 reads CASSTRTAGSPLHF. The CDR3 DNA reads TGTGCCAGCAGCACAAGGACAGCTGGCTCACCCCTCCACTTT.

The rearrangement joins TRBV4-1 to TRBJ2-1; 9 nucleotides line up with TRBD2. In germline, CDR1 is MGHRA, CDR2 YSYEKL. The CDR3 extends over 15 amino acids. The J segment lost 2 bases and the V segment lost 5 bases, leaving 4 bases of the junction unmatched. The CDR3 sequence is CASSGAGGTYNEQFF. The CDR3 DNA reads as TGCGCCAGCAGCGGTGCGGGAGGGACCTACAATGAGCAGTTCTTC.

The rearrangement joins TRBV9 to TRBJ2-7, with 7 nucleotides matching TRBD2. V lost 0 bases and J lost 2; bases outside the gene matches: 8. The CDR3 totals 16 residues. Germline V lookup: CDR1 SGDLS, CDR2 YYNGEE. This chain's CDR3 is CASSVGIAGETYEQYF. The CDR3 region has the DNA TGTGCCAGCAGCGTAGGGATAGCGGGTGAAACCTACGAGCAGTACTTC.

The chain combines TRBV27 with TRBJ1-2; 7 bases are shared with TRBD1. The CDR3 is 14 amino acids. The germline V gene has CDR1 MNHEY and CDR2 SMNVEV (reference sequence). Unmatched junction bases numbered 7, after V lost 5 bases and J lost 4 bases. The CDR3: CASSREQGSYGYTF. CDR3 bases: TGTGCCAGCAGTAGGGAACAGGGGAGCTATGGCTACACCTTC.

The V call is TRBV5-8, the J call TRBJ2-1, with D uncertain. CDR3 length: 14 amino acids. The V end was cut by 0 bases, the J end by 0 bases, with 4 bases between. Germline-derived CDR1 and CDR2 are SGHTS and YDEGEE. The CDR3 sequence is CASSLGSSYNEQFF. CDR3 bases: TGTGCCAGCAGCTTGGGGAGCTCCTACAATGAGCAGTTCTTC.

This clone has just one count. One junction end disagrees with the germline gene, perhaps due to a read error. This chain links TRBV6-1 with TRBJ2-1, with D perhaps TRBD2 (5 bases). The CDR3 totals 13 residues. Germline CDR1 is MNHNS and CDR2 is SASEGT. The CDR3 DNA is TGTGCCAGCCGTGACACTAGGAACAATGAGCAGTTCTTC. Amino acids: CASRDTRNNEQFF.

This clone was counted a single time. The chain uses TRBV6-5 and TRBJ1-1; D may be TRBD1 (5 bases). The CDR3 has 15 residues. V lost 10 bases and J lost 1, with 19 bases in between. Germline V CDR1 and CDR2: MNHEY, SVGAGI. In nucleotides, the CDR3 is TGTGCCACCACCAACAACTTAAGGGGGAACACTGAAGCTTTCTTT. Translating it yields CATTNNLRGNTEAFF.